Listed below are T cell receptor beta chains from one sample, sequenced in a study of blood T cell repertoires in COVID-19. Sequenced by immunoSEQ multiplex PCR; TCRdb stores in-frame clones only, minus some. Among about 250,000 clones listed, about 85% were seen once. Sequencing input: PBMCs or T cells enriched from blood (not recorded which). Source of these receptors: a woman aged 45-60 years who had recovered from COVID-19. The CDR3 runs from the conserved cysteine through the conserved F or W. D genes are given only for firm matches. Clone size, where shown, is once, few, many, or a class for clones that have expanded.

>TRBV3-1/TRBV3-2|TRBJ2-4|TRBD2|-
TGTGCCAGCAGCCACACCGGACTAGCGGGAGGGAAAAACATTCAGTACTTC
CASSHTGLAGGKNIQYF
>TRBV7-9|TRBJ2-7|TRBD2|-
TGTGCCAGCAGCCCGACCCCAGCGGGAGCCGGGGAGCAGTACTTC
CASSPTPAGAGEQYF
>TRBV27|TRBJ2-7|-|-
TGTGCCAGCAGTTTATCAGGCTCAGGGACCTACGAGCAGTACTTC
CASSLSGSGTYEQYF
>TRBV6-2/TRBV6-3|TRBJ1-1|-|-
TGTGCCAGCAGTTATTATGCGGGACGGCGACCTGAAGCTTTCTTT
CASSYYAGRRPEAFF
>TRBV2|TRBJ2-2|TRBD2|-
TGTGCCAGCGGGGGACTAGTTAGGACCGGGGAGCTGTTTTTT
CASGGLVRTGELFF
>TRBV5-5|TRBJ2-1|-|-
TGTGCCAGCAGCATAAGGGAGGACTCCTACAATGAGCAGTTCTTC
CASSIREDSYNEQFF
>TRBV5-1|TRBJ2-2|-|-
TGCGCCAGCAGCTTGGTATCCGGGGAGCTGTTTTTT
CASSLVSGELFF
>TRBV29-1|TRBJ2-7|-|-
TGCAGCGTTGTGATGAATGACAGGAGCCCCTACGAGCAGTACTTC
CSVVMNDRSPYEQYF
>TRBV28|TRBJ1-1|-|-
TGTGCCAGCAGCCAGCCACAGAGCCAGAACACTGAAGCTTTCTTT
CASSQPQSQNTEAFF
>TRBV3-1/TRBV3-2|TRBJ2-7|-|-
TGTGCCAGCAGCCACTCCGGTGTAGAGCAGTACTTC
CASSHSGVEQYF
>TRBV6-6|TRBJ2-3|-|-
TGTGCCAGCAGTTACCCCGACCCGCCGGCCGGGACGCAGTATTTT
CASSYPDPPAGTQYF
>TRBV11-2|TRBJ2-2|TRBD2|-
TGTGCCAGCAGCTTAGCGGGAACTAGCGGGATTAACACCGGGGAGCTGTTTTTT
CASSLAGTSGINTGELFF
>TRBV3-1/TRBV3-2|TRBJ1-4|TRBD1|once
TGTGCCAGCAGCCAAAGGGGGCTGGTTCCTAATGAAAAACTGTTTTTT
CASSQRGLVPNEKLFF
>TRBV7-2|TRBJ2-7|TRBD2|-
TGTGCCAGCAGCTTACTTTTATTAGCGGGAGGTGAGCAGTACTTC
CASSLLLLAGGEQYF
>TRBV21-1|TRBJ1-4|-|-
TGTGCCAGCACCAGGACAGGGAGTAATGAAAAACTGTTTTTT
CASTRTGSNEKLFF
>TRBV4-2|TRBJ2-7|TRBD2|once
TGTGCCAGCAGCCAAGAAAGTAGCGGGAGAAGGTACGAGCAGTACTTC
CASSQESSGRRYEQYF
>TRBV7-2|TRBJ2-1|TRBD1|-
TGTGCCAGCAGCTCACAGGGGACGCTAAACAATGAGCAGTTCTTC
CASSSQGTLNNEQFF
>TRBV28|TRBJ1-6|TRBD1|-
TGTGCCAGCGGCTCTTCGGACAGGGTTTGGTCACCCCTCCACTTT
CASGSSDRVWSPLHF
>TRBV3-1/TRBV3-2|TRBJ2-4|TRBD2|-
TGTGCCAGCAGCCAAGATGGGGGGGGAAACATTCAGTACTTC
CASSQDGGGNIQYF
>TRBV5-5|TRBJ2-5|TRBD2|-
TGTGCCAGCAGCTTTGCGGGAGCGGCGGAGACCCAGTACTTC
CASSFAGAAETQYF
>TRBV29-1|TRBJ2-1|TRBD1|-
TGCAGCGTTGAGCCTGGACAGGGGGCACGAGTGATGGCCTACAATGAGCAGTTCTTC
CSVEPGQGARVMAYNEQFF
>TRBV4-2|TRBJ2-3|-|-
TGTGCCAGCAGCCAAGTGGCAATCCCCCAGCGGATAGGCACAGATACGCAGTATTTT
CASSQVAIPQRIGTDTQYF
>TRBV4-2|TRBJ1-2|-|few
TGTGCCAGCAGCCAAGCCACGGGGGGTCAAGGCTACACCTTC
CASSQATGGQGYTF
>TRBV18|TRBJ2-7|-|-
TGTGCCAGCTCACCACCGGAGGTAGGGTACGAGCAGTACTTC
CASSPPEVGYEQYF
>TRBV29-1|TRBJ2-7|-|-
TGCAGCGTGTACCGGGACTCTTCCTACGAGCAGTACTTC
CSVYRDSSYEQYF
>TRBV5-1|TRBJ1-1|TRBD1|-
TGCGCCAGCAGTGACAGGGGGAACACTGAAGCTTTCTTT
CASSDRGNTEAFF
>TRBV5-4|TRBJ1-1|TRBD1|-
TGTGCCAGCAGCCGGGACAGGCAGGGTGAAGCTTTCTTT
CASSRDRQGEAFF
>TRBV7-2|TRBJ1-6|-|few
TGTGCCAGCAGTATAACAAACTATAATTCACCCCTCCACTTT
CASSITNYNSPLHF
>TRBV5-1|TRBJ1-6|-|few
TGCGCCAGCAGCTTGGTCTGGCAGGGTCTGTCACCCCTCCACTTT
CASSLVWQGLSPLHF
>TRBV2|TRBJ1-2|-|many
TGTGCCAGCAGTCGTCGTTCCAACTATGGCTACACCTTC
CASSRRSNYGYTF
>TRBV14|TRBJ2-5|TRBD1|-
TGTGCCAGCAGTCCGCGGACAGGGGGGAAAGGGAAGACCCAGTACTTC
CASSPRTGGKGKTQYF
>TRBV5-1|TRBJ2-5|-|-
TGCGCCAGCAGCCCCAGATCAGGGGAAGAGACCCAGTACTTC
CASSPRSGEETQYF
>TRBV6-5|TRBJ1-1|-|-
TGTGCCAGCCGAGAGGGAACTGCGAACACTGAAGCTTTCTTT
CASREGTANTEAFF
>TRBV19|TRBJ1-5|-|once
TGTGCCAGTAGTATACAGGGCTGGGATCAGCCCCAGCATTTT
CASSIQGWDQPQHF
>TRBV20-1|TRBJ2-7|TRBD2|-
TGCAGTGCTAGTAAAGGGACTAGCGCCTCCTACGAGCAGTACTTC
CSASKGTSASYEQYF
>TRBV18|TRBJ1-1|-|-
TGTGCCAGCTCACCACTCGGTGAGGACACTGAAGCTTTCTTT
CASSPLGEDTEAFF
>TRBV27|TRBJ2-7|TRBD2|-
TGTGCCAGCAGCTTAAGGCGGGAGCCCACCTACGAGCAGTACTTC
CASSLRREPTYEQYF
>TRBV9|TRBJ2-7|-|-
TGTGCCAGCAGCGTCCGAGACATTACCCGAGCCTACGAGCAGTACTTC
CASSVRDITRAYEQYF
>TRBV5-6|TRBJ1-4|-|-
TGTGCCAGCAGCTCAAGAACAGGGTTGGCTAATGAAAAACTGTTTTTT
CASSSRTGLANEKLFF
>TRBV13|TRBJ1-1|TRBD1|-
TGTGCCAGCAGCGGGACAGATGAGAACACTGAAGCTTTCTTT
CASSGTDENTEAFF
>TRBV7-2|TRBJ1-1|-|-
TGTGCCAGCAGCTTCAGCAGGGCCGCCATGAACACTGAAGCTTTCTTT
CASSFSRAAMNTEAFF
>TRBV2|TRBJ2-7|-|few
TGTGCCAGCAGGGACATGAACTACGAGCAGTACTTC
CASRDMNYEQYF
>TRBV29-1|TRBJ1-1|TRBD1|-
TGCAGCGTTGAGAGGACAGGGACCACTGAAGCTTTCTTT
CSVERTGTTEAFF
>TRBV4-1|TRBJ2-3|TRBD2|-
TGCGCCAGCACTCAGACTAGCGGGAGAGAAGATACGCAGTATTTT
CASTQTSGREDTQYF
>TRBV20-1|TRBJ2-1|TRBD2|-
TGCAGTGCTAGTGGGATAGCGGGTGAGCAGTTCTTC
CSASGIAGEQFF
>TRBV28|TRBJ2-3|TRBD2|-
TGTGCCAGCAGTTCCCCCCCCTATGGACTAGCGGGAGGAGGCACAGATACGCAGTATTTT
CASSSPPYGLAGGGTDTQYF